This T cell receptor (beta chain) was recovered during a study of monozygotic twins with inflammatory bowel disease. This CDR3 spans 11 amino acids. Per germline, CDR1 DFQATT and CDR2 SNEGSKA (reference sequence). Notes on the study in general: Subtypes among T cells remained indistinguishable.

Turning to this clonotype: Its antigen is not identified.

Template switching was used to attach UMIs, which incorporated a 6-nucleotide sample barcode. No DNA is given; TCRdb re-called the 5' RACE reads and lists each CDR3 protein once. The sample yields some 440,000 distinct CDR3 sequences, of which the top ten take up 2% to 3%. This TCR derives from a human donor with ulcerative colitis or Crohn's disease, or a healthy co-twin of an affected twin (not recorded which). The chain carries TRBV20-1 and TRBJ2-1. What was sequenced was blood. The CDR3: CSAGTGNEQFF.